Shown below are 14 T cell receptor beta chains from a single sample sequenced in a study of blood T cell repertoires in COVID-19. Clones were sequenced by immunoSEQ multiplex PCR, and TCRdb holds only the in-frame ones, with some missing. This table holds some 70,000 clones, more than 65% found once. The sample comprised peripheral blood. The receptor set was obtained from a woman in her 50s with acute or convalescent COVID-19.

This rearrangement joins TRBV4-3 to TRBJ1-6; D unclear. V lost 4 bases and J lost 9, with 13 bases in between. Germline V gene data show CDR1 as LGHNA and CDR2 as YSLEER. This CDR3 is 14 amino acids long. The CDR3 region is CASSRQLEGSPLHF. The CDR3 bases are TGCGCCAGCAGCCGGCAACTCGAGGGTTCACCCCTCCACTTT.

The gene calls are TRBV2 and TRBJ1-5; no clear D gene. The germline gives CDR1 SNHLY, CDR2 FYNNEI. Trimming removed 6 bases from V and 5 bases from J, with 14 bases in between. The CDR3 runs to 14 residues. Here the CDR3 DNA reads TGTGCCAGCAGCCGGGAAAATGGAGATCAGCCCCAGCATTTT. This translates into CASSRENGDQPQHF.

V is TRBV7-9 and J is TRBJ1-1; D remains unclear. Germline V CDR1 and CDR2: SEHNR, FQNEAQ (reference sequence). V was cut by 3 bases and J by 4 bases, with 9 bases left in between. CDR3 length: 13 amino acids. Here the CDR3 DNA reads TGTGCCAGCAGCTTGTATGGAGTCACTGAAGCTTTCTTT. It is translated as CASSLYGVTEAFF.

The table lists this clone with a count of one. The rearrangement links TRBV3-1 (or the pseudogene TRBV3-2) to TRBJ1-1, with 7 positions matching TRBD1. CDR1 and CDR2 (germline): LGHDT, YNNKEL (reference sequence). J gave up 8 bases and V 2 bases, and 2 bases lay outside the gene matches. This CDR3 comprises 12 residues. In DNA form, the CDR3 reads TGTGCCAGCAGCCAATTGGACAGGGAAGCTTTCTTT. The encoded protein is CASSQLDREAFF.

V gene TRBV19 combines with J gene TRBJ2-1; 8 bases fit TRBD2. With 7 bases clipped from V and 3 bases from J, the junction kept 11 bases outside the gene matches. The V gene's germline CDR1 is LNHDA and CDR2 SQIVND (reference sequence). The CDR3 runs to 16 residues. The CDR3: CASTSQAGGIYNEQFF. The CDR3 DNA reads TGTGCCAGTACCTCTCAGGCGGGAGGTATCTACAATGAGCAGTTCTTC.

This clone has only a few counts. The chain is built from TRBV7-2 and TRBJ2-7, with 7 bases identical to TRBD1. V lost 6 bases to trimming and J lost 6 bases; unmatched junction nucleotides: 14. This CDR3 is built from 15 residues. Germline V lookup: CDR1 SGHTA, CDR2 FQGNSA. The CDR3 nucleotides read TGTGCCAGCAGGCCGGCCGGGACAGTAAACGGCGAGCAGTACTTC. The encoded protein is CASRPAGTVNGEQYF.

This rearrangement joins TRBV2 to TRBJ1-5, with no clear D. The V gene lost 8 bases and the J gene lost 0 bases, with 11 bases spanning the gap. CDR1 is SNHLY and CDR2 is FYNNEI in the germline V gene. The CDR3 is made up of 14 amino acids. CDR3 sequence reads: CASAGEYSNQPQHF. The CDR3 region has the DNA TGTGCCAGCGCTGGGGAGTATAGCAATCAGCCCCAGCATTTT.

The DNA of the CDR3 is TGTGCCAGCCGGAGGGGGACAGGGGGGGCTGGAAACACCATATATTTT. Translating gives CASRRGTGGAGNTIYF. The V gene is TRBV27, the J gene TRBJ1-3; 11 positions match TRBD1. Germline V gene lookup returns CDR1 MNHEY and CDR2 SMNVEV (reference sequence). V lost 8 bases, J lost 2 bases, and 8 bases stayed unmatched. This CDR3 has 16 amino acids.

The rearrangement joins TRBV19 to TRBJ2-7; 9 nucleotides agree with TRBD1. This CDR3 is built from 14 residues. Germline CDR1 reads LNHDA; CDR2 reads SQIVND (reference sequence). V was clipped by 5 bases and J by 3 bases; unmatched bases: 5. DNA of the CDR3: TGTGCCAGTAGTTTCGGACAGGGGCTCTACGAGCAGTACTTC. Protein: CASSFGQGLYEQYF.

DNA for the CDR3: TGCGCCAGCAGCTACACGACAGGCGGCGAGCAGTACTTC. Translated: CASSYTTGGEQYF. The J gene is TRBJ2-7, the V gene TRBV4-3, with D possibly matching TRBD1 (6 bases). Germline V CDR1 and CDR2: LGHNA, YSLEER. V was cut by 5 bases and J by 6 bases, with 14 bases left in between. This CDR3 has 13 residues.

The rearrangement links TRBV12-3 or TRBV12-4 to TRBJ2-2; D call uncertain. V was trimmed by 8 bases and J by 2 bases, leaving 6 bases between them. This CDR3 comprises 12 residues. The CDR3 spells CASCGNTGELFF. CDR3 coding DNA: TGTGCCAGCTGCGGTAACACCGGGGAGCTGTTTTTT.

V is TRBV19 and J is TRBJ2-5; 9 bases are shared with TRBD1. J was trimmed by 4 bases and V by 6 bases; bases with no gene match: 15. The CDR3 is 17 residues long. The germline CDR1 and CDR2 sequences are LNHDA and SQIVND (reference sequence). The CDR3 spells CASSPPPGQGGLETQYF. CDR3 DNA: TGTGCCAGTAGCCCACCCCCGGGACAGGGAGGGCTAGAGACCCAGTACTTC.

The V gene is TRBV2, the J gene TRBJ2-2; D possibly corresponds to TRBD1 (6 bases). Germline-derived CDR1 and CDR2 are SNHLY and FYNNEI. The ends were cut back, 1 base at V and 4 bases at J, with 10 bases in the middle. The CDR3 length is 15 residues. The CDR3 sequence: CASSEGRGATGELFF. The CDR3 region has the DNA TGTGCCAGCAGTGAAGGCAGGGGTGCCACCGGGGAGCTGTTTTTT.

The chain joins TRBV11-2 to TRBJ1-3; D gene uncertain. CDR1 and CDR2 from the germline V gene are SGHAT and FQNNGV. This CDR3 contains 13 residues. Trimming stripped 1 base from V and 8 bases from J, with 9 bases between. CDR3 DNA: TGTGCCAGCAGCTTAGGAGTTCGGGACACCATATATTTT. Its protein is CASSLGVRDTIYF.